The present T cell receptor beta chain was sequenced within a study of regulatory T cells in long-lasting Graves disease (dated by TCRdb to about 2021). Study-wide context: Newly diagnosed Graves' disease patients had taken antithyroid drugs for less than 3 months. Patients with persistent Graves' disease were compared with patients with newly diagnosed Graves' disease using TCR sequencing and RNA sequencing of peripheral blood. TCR sequencing covered about 13 persistent and some 20 newly diagnosed Graves' disease patients, some 33 samples in total. The study took place in China and was registered as a clinical trial.

CDR1 and CDR2, looked up from the germline V gene (reference sequence), are LGHDT and YNNKEL. The CDR3 runs 14 residues from the cysteine to the phenylalanine. Only the CDR3 part of the read is kept: 42 bases, read in frame from the first base. V is pared back by 3 bases and J by 2 bases, with 11 bases lying between the germline termini. The study at large found these results: Persistent disease showed preferential use of TRBV28, TRBJ1-2 and TRBJ2-5, whereas newly diagnosed disease favored TRBV20-1 and TRBJ2-1. Lower TCR Shannon entropy and fewer highly expanded clones were observed in persistent Graves' disease patients than in newly diagnosed patients, which suggested clonal expansion. A larger number of public clonotypes was shared among persistent patients (approximately 3,000) than among newly diagnosed patients (roughly 970). Because the primary lesion, thyroid tissue, could not be accessed, the study looked at peripheral blood alone. Sequencing and analysis were limited to the TCR beta chain. The small sample size was acknowledged by the authors as a limitation that may reduce accuracy.

The label giving this sample's time point can be read as: newly diagnosed GD, antithyroid drugs for less than 3 months. For both TCR sequencing and RNA sequencing, RNA was extracted from PBMCs using TRIzol. The diagnosis of Graves' disease followed American Thyroid Association guidelines. Patients were recruited from an endocrinology department in Xi'an, China. Each patient gave approximately 8.8 milliliters of peripheral blood, collected in an EDTA anticoagulant tube. Ficoll Paque Plus density gradient separation was used to isolate PBMCs, and no further T cell sorting was done. An Agilent 2100 Bioanalyzer and agarose gel were used to check RNA quality, and a NanoDrop 2000 was used to measure RNA concentration. The library was generated by multiplex PCR. Sequencing was carried out with an Illumina HiSeq 4000. CDR3 regions were amplified by Arm-PCR with iRepertoire HTBI primers to construct TCR beta libraries. PCR products were gel purified before sequencing. As for the original processing: Across samples, some 62 TRBV and 15 or so TRBJ segments were identified and used for gene usage analysis of CDR3 amino acid clonotypes. Filtered high-quality paired reads were merged into contigs using COPE and FqMerger. BLAST was used to align contigs to IMGT TRBV, TRBD and TRBJ reference genes, and CDR3 was defined according to IMGT. Highly expanded clones were defined as clonotypes with a frequency above 0.1%. Repertoire diversity was measured by Shannon entropy, and V-J evenness by the Gini coefficient. A clonotype was considered public if more than one individual shared it. TCRdb's own reprocessing of the public reads used fastp at Q25 and MiXCR and kept productive beta chains. For every CDR3 protein sequence, its rows merge into one entry that carries the most common genes and DNA. Clone size and V and J calls follow TCRdb, not the original study. The sample table shows approximately 460,000 distinct CDR3 sequences, and around 17% are seen once. The top ten clonotypes cover around 10% of the sample.

Of note for this clonotype: Its binding antigen is unknown. Per-base qualities were not stored, and no clone one base away is much larger.

These data were also filed under a second study, of T cells in Graves' hyperthyroidism and ophthalmopathy. The second source states: Stable Graves' hyperthyroidism was defined as no progression to ophthalmopathy during 18 months of follow-up. Hyperthyroidism patients were aged 18 to 65 years and newly diagnosed, with disease duration of less than 2 months. Patients with uncontrolled infections, other autoimmune diseases, pregnancy or lactation were excluded. Clinical symptoms, serum thyroxine and TRAb, thyroid ultrasound, and orbital computed tomography formed the basis for the diagnoses. The first round of RT-PCR for the TCR CDR3 was performed with the HTBI primer set and the Qiagen OneStep RT-PCR kit. Blood samples also contained most of the expanded thyroid clonotypes (frequency above 0.001), which suggests that blood repertoires may reflect thyroid immune responses. Ophthalmopathy was separated from stable hyperthyroidism by a 13 V-J signature model, with around 90% sensitivity and roughly 84% specificity obtained in cross-validation and 80%/75% obtained in testing. In validation, the model predicted progression to ophthalmopathy with 65% to 71% sensitivity and approximately 78% specificity, a median of approximately 6.5 months before onset. A discovery cohort of approximately 97 patients, roughly 43 with Graves' ophthalmopathy and under 60 with stable Graves' hyperthyroidism, was used to find distinguishing TCR V-J signatures. Prospective prediction of ophthalmopathy was tested in an independent validation cohort consisting of some 18 hyperthyroidism patients and around 16 patients who later progressed to ophthalmopathy. The 85 to 100 discovery patients were randomly split 7:3 into training and test sets. In addition, the study compared T-cell repertoires in thyroid tissue and in blood from about 6 Graves' hyperthyroidism patients. Following sampling, methimazole starting at 30 mg daily was given to hyperthyroidism patients, and high-dose intravenous methylprednisolone was given to ophthalmopathy patients. Libraries were constructed in a second round of multiplex PCR, after which size selection and purification were performed. The libraries were sequenced on an Illumina HiSeq2000 using paired-end 100 bp reads. SOAPnuke was used to process the raw data, removing reads that contained adapters or uncalled bases, had a mean Phred below 15, or lacked an exact match to the constant primer or identifier. COPE v1.2.5 was used to merge the high-quality paired reads, and each unique nucleotide sequence was defined as a clonotype. MiTCR v1.1 was used to align the clonotypes against IMGT TRBV, TRBD and TRBJ reference segments. The analysis included only V-J combinations with a frequency above 0.0001, which together covered 99% to 99.2% of the repertoires. The TCS score was defined as F50 (clonal expansion) divided by E x V (chaos), with BLOSUM62-based TCRdist calculated between CDR3 peptides within each V-J. Welch's t-statistics and random forest reduced 450 to 600 V-J features to 10 to 15, which were used in a naive Bayes classifier (R e1071). Sample size was not statistically predetermined, and investigators were not blinded to group allocation. The paper reports TCR Vbeta CDR3 sequencing of 135 peripheral blood samples: 43 ophthalmopathy, roughly 74 hyperthyroidism and some 17 progressor patients.

In this chain, TRBV3-1 is recombined with TRBJ2-7, with the D gene not clear enough to name. Here the sequenced sample was peripheral blood mononuclear cells (PBMCs), taken at new diagnosis, from a patient treated with antithyroid drugs. This receptor was obtained from a woman younger than 45 with Graves disease. Donor details come from another sample of the same person, matched by shared clones. The bases read TGTGCCAGCAGCCATGTTCACACTACCTACGAGCAGTACTTC. It specifies CASSHVHTTYEQYF.